This T cell receptor (beta chain) was obtained from a study of blood T cell repertoires in COVID-19. Sequencing was performed with immunoSEQ multiplex PCR; in TCRdb, only in-frame clones are kept and a portion is missing. Among roughly 100,000 clones listed, around 80% were seen once. The germline V gene has CDR1 MNHEY and CDR2 SMNVEV (reference sequence). J was trimmed by 0 bases and V by 6 bases; bases with no gene match: 9. This CDR3 contains 16 residues. This clone was recorded a few times. V and J are TRBV27 and TRBJ1-2; 8 bases are shared with TRBD1. This TCR came from a man older than 75 with COVID-19, enrolled during active disease. Input material: peripheral blood. The CDR3 DNA is TGTGCCAGCAGCCGGCTCGGGACAGGAGCTAACTATGGCTACACCTTC. Its translation: CASSRLGTGANYGYTF.